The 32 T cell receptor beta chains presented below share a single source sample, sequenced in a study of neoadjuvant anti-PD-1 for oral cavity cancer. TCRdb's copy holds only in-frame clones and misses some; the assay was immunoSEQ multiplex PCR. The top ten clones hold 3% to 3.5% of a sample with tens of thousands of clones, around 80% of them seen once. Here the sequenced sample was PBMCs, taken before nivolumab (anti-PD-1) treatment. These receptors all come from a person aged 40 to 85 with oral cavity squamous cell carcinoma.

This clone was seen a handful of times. The CDR3 DNA reads TGTGCCAGTAGTAGTTCACAAGAGTACCCCTATGGCTACACCTTC. The encoded protein is CASSSSQEYPYGYTF. The rearrangement uses TRBV19 and TRBJ1-2; D call uncertain. V gave up 4 bases and J gave up 4 bases, with 16 bases separating them. This CDR3 is built from 15 residues. Looked up from germline, CDR1 is LNHDA and CDR2 is SQIVND (reference sequence).

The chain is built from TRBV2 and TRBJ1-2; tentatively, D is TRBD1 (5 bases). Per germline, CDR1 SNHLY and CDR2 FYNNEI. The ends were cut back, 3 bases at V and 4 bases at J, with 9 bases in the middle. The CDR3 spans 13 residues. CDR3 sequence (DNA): TGTGCCAGCAGTGAGGTGGGGCCCTATGGCTACACCTTC. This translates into CASSEVGPYGYTF.

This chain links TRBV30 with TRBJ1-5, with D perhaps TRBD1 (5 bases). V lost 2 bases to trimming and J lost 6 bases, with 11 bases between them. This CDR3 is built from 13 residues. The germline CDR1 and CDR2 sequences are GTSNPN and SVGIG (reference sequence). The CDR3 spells CAWSIDSSQPQHF. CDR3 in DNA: TGTGCCTGGAGTATAGACAGTAGTCAGCCCCAGCATTTT.

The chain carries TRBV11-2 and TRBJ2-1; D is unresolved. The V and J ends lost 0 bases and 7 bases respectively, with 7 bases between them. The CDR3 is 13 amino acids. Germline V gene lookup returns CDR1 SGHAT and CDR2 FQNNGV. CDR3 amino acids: CASSLDALNEQFF. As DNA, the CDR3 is TGTGCCAGCAGCTTAGATGCCCTAAATGAGCAGTTCTTC.

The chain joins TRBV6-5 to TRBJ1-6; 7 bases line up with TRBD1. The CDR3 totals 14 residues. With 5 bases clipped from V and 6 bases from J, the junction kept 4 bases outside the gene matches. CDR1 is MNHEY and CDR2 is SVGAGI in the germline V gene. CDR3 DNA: TGTGCCAGCAGTCCGGACAGGCTTAATTCACCCCTCCACTTT. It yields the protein CASSPDRLNSPLHF.

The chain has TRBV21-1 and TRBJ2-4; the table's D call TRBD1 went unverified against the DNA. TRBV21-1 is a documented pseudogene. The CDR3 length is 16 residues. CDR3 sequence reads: CASSVSRGFGGNIQYF. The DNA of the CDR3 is TGTGCCAGCAGCGTTAGCAGGGGGTTTGGGGGAAACATTCAGTACTTC.

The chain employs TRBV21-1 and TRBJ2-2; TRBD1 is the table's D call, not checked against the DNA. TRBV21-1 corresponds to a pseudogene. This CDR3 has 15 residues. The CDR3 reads CASSKRVGANGELFF. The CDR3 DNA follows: TGTGCCAGCAGCAAAAGGGTGGGGGCTAACGGGGAGCTGTTTTTT.

This CDR3 reads CATSSRGPFRVNEQFF. The CDR3 coding sequence is TGTGCCACCAGCAGCCGGGGACCCTTTCGAGTAAATGAGCAGTTCTTC. V usage is TRBV15 and J usage is TRBJ2-1, with D tentatively TRBD1 or TRBD2 (5 bases each). This CDR3 region has 16 residues. Deletions cut 3 bases from V and 7 bases from J, with 19 bases between. Germline-derived CDR1 and CDR2 are LNHNV and YYDKDF (reference sequence).

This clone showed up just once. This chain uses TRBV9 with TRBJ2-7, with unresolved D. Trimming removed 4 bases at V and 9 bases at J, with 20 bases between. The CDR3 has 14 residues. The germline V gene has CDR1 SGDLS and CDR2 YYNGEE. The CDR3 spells CASSPNSAQAVQYF. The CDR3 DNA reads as TGTGCCAGCAGCCCTAACTCGGCTCAGGCTGTGCAGTACTTC.

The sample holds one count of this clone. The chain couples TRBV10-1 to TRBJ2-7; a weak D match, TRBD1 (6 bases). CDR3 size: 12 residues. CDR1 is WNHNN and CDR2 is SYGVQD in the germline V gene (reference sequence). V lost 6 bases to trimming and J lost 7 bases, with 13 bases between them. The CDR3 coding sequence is TGCGCCAGCAGAGGACAGTCGGAAGAGCAGTACTTC. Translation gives CASRGQSEEQYF.

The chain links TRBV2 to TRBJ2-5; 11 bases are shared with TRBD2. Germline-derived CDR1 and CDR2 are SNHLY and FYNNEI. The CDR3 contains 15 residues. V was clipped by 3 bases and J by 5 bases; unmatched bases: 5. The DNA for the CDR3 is TGTGCCAGCAGTGAGACTAGCGGGAAGCCGGAGACCCAGTACTTC. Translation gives CASSETSGKPETQYF.

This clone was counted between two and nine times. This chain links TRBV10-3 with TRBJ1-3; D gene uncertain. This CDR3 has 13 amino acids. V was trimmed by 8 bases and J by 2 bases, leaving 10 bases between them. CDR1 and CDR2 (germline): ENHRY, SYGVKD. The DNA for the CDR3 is TGTGCCATCGCAGGCCCGCCTGGAAACACCATATATTTT. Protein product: CAIAGPPGNTIYF.

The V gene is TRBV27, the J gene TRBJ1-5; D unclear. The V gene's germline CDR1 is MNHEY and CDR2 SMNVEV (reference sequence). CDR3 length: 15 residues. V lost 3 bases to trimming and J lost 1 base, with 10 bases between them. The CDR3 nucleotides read TGTGCCAGCAGTTTTCGGGGTTCAAGCAATCAGCCCCAGCATTTT. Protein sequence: CASSFRGSSNQPQHF.

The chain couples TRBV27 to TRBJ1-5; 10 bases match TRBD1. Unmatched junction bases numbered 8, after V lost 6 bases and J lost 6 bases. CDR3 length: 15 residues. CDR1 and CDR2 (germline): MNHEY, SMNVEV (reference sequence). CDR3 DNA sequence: TGTGCCAGCAGGACAGGACAGGGGGTGGCTCAGCCCCAGCATTTT. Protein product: CASRTGQGVAQPQHF.

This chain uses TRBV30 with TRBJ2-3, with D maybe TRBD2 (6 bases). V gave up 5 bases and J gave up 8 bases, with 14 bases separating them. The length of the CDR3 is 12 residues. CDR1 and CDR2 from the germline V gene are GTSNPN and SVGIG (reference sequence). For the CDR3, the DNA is TGTGCCTGGGGACTGAACGGGGGTACGCAGTATTTT. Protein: CAWGLNGGTQYF.

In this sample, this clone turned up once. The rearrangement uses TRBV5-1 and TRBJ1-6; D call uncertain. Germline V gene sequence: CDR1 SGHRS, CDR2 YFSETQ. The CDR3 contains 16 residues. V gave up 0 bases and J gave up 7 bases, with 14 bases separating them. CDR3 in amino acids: CASSLATPGPNSPLHF. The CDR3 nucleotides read TGCGCCAGCAGCTTGGCTACGCCAGGACCAAATTCACCCCTCCACTTT.

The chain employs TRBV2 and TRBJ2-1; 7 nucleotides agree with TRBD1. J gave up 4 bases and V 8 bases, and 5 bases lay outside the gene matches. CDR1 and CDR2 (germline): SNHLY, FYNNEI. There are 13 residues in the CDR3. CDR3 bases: TGTGCCAGCTCACAGGGGTGGTACAATGAGCAGTTCTTC. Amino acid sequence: CASSQGWYNEQFF.

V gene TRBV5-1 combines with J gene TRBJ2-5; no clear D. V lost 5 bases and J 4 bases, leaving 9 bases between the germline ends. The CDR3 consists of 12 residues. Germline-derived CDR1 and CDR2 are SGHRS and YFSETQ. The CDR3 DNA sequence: TGCGCCAGCAGTTACAACGCAGAGACCCAGTACTTC. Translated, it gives CASSYNAETQYF.

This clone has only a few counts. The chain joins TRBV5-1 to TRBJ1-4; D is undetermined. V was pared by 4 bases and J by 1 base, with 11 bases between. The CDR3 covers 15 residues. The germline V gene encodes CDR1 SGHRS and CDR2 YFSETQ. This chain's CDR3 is CASSRMTLTNEKLFF. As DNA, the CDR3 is TGCGCCAGCAGCCGGATGACACTAACTAATGAAAAACTGTTTTTT.

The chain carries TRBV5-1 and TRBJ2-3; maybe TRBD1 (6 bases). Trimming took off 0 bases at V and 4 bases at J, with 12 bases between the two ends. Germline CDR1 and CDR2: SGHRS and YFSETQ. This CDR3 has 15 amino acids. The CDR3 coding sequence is TGCGCCAGCAGCTTGGACAGGGCCGAGGCAGATACGCAGTATTTT. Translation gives CASSLDRAEADTQYF.

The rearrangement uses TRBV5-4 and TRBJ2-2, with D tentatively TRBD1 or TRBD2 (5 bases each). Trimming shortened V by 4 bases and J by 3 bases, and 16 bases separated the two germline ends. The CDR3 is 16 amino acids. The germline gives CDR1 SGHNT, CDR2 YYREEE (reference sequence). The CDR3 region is CASSRDPRVDTGELFF. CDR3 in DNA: TGTGCCAGCAGCCGGGACCCCAGGGTGGACACCGGGGAGCTGTTTTTT.

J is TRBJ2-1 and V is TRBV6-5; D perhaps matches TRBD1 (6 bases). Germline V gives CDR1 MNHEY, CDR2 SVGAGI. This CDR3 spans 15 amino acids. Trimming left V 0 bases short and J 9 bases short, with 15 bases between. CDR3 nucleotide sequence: TGTGCCAGCAGTTACTCGGCGACAGGCCGGGCTGAGCAGTTCTTC. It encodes CASSYSATGRAEQFF.

CDR3 loop: CASSFDTYEQYF. For the CDR3, the DNA is TGTGCCAGCAGCTTCGATACCTACGAGCAGTACTTC. The chain recombines TRBV5-4 with TRBJ2-7, with D unresolved. Germline V gene sequence: CDR1 SGHNT, CDR2 YYREEE (reference sequence). V lost 2 bases to trimming and J lost 2 bases, with 5 bases between them. CDR3 size: 12 residues.

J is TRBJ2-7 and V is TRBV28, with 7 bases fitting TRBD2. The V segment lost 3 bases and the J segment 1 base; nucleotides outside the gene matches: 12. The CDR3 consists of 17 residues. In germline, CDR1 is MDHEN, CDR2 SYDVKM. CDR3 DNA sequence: TGTGCCAGCAGTTTCCCCCTAGGCAGCGGGAAATCCTACGAGCAGTACTTC. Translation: CASSFPLGSGKSYEQYF.

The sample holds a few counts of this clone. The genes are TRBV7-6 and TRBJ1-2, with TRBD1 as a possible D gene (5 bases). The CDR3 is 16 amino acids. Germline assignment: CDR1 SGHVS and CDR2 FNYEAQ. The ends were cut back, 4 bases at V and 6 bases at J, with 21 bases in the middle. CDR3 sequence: CASSSSRGSSRNGYTF. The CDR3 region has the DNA TGTGCCAGCAGCTCGTCCCGGGGCAGTAGCCGGAATGGCTACACCTTC.

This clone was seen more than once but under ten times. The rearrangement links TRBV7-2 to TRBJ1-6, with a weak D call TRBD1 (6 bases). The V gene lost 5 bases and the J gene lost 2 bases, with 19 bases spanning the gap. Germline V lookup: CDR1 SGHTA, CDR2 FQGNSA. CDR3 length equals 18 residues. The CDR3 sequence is CASSTRQARRPYNSPLHF. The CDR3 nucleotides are TGTGCCAGCAGCACGCGACAGGCAAGGAGGCCCTATAATTCACCCCTCCACTTT.

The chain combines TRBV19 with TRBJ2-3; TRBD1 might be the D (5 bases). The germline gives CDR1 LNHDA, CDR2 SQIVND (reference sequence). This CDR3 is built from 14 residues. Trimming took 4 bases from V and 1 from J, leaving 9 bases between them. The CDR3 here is CASSRQTGTDTQYF. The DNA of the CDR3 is TGTGCCAGTAGTAGACAGACAGGCACAGATACGCAGTATTTT.

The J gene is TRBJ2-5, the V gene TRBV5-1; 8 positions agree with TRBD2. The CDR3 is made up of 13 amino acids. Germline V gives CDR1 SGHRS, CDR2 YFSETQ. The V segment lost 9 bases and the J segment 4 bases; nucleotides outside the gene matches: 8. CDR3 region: CATPGGGAETQYF. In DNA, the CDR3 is TGCGCCACCCCGGGGGGGGGCGCAGAGACCCAGTACTTC.

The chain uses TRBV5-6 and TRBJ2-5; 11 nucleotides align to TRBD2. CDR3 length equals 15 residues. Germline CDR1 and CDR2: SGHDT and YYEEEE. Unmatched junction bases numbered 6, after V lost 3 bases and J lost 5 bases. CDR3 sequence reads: CASSSSGGTWETQYF. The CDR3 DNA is TGTGCCAGCAGCTCTAGCGGGGGGACCTGGGAGACCCAGTACTTC.

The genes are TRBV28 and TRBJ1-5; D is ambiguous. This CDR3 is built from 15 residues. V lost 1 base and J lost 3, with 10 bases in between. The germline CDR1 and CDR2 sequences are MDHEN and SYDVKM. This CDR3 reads CASSLSGGLNQPQHF. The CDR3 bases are TGTGCCAGCAGTTTATCGGGCGGACTCAATCAGCCCCAGCATTTT.

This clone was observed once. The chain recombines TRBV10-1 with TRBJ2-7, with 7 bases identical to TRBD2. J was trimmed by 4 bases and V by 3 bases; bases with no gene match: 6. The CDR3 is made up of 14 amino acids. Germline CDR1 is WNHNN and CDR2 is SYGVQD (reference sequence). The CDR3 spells CASSDNDGRYEQYF. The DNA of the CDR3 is TGCGCCAGCAGTGATAATGACGGGAGGTACGAGCAGTACTTC.

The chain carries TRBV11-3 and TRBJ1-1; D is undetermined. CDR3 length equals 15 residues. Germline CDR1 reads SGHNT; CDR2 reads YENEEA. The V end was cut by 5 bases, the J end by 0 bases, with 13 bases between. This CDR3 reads CASSPNSNLNTEAFF. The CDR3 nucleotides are TGTGCCAGCAGCCCCAACAGCAATCTGAACACTGAAGCTTTCTTT.